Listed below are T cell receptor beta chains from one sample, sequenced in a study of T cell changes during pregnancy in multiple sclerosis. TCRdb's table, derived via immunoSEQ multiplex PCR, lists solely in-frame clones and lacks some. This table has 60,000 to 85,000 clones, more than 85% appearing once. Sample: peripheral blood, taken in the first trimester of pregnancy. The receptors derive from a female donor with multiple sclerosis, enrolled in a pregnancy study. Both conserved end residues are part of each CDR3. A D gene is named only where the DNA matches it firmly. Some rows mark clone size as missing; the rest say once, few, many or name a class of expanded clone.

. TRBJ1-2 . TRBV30 CAWTPGSYGYTF TGTGCCTGGACTCCCGGGAGCTATGGCTACACCTTC
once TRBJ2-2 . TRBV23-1 CASSLSIHTGVGELFF TGCGCCAGCAGCCTCTCCATTCATACGGGGGTAGGGGAGCTGTTTTTT
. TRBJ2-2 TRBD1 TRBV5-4 CASSRDSPGELFF TGTGCCAGCAGCCGGGACAGCCCCGGGGAGCTGTTTTTT
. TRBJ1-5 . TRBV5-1 CASSLRGEDQPQHF TGCGCCAGCAGCTTGCGGGGGGAGGATCAGCCCCAGCATTTT
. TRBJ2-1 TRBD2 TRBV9 CASSVTLAGSSYNEQFF TGTGCCAGCAGCGTAACCCTAGCGGGGAGCTCCTACAATGAGCAGTTCTTC
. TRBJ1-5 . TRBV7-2 CASSFSGKTPQHF TGTGCCAGCAGCTTCTCAGGGAAAACGCCCCAGCATTTT
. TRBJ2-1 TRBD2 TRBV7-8 CASKGTSNNEQFF TGTGCCAGCAAGGGGACTAGCAACAATGAGCAGTTCTTC
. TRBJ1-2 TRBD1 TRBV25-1 CASSGRGQVYGYTF TGTGCCAGCAGTGGGAGGGGGCAAGTCTATGGCTACACCTTC
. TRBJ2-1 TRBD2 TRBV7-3 CASSSSGGASEQFF TGTGCCAGCAGCTCAAGCGGGGGGGCTAGTGAGCAGTTCTTC
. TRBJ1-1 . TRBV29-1 CSVRQDPEAFF TGCAGCGTGAGACAGGACCCTGAAGCTTTCTTT
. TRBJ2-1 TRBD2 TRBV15 CATSRDQTSGNTYNEQFF TGTGCCACCAGCAGAGACCAGACTAGCGGGAACACCTACAATGAGCAGTTCTTC
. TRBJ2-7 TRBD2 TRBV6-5 CASSSTGGGRQQYF TGTGCCAGCAGTTCTACCGGGGGCGGGAGGCAGCAGTACTTC
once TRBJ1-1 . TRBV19 CASSIGTENTEAFF TGTGCCAGTAGTATAGGAACAGAGAACACTGAAGCTTTCTTT
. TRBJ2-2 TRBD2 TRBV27 CASSTLKRLGGAKTGELFF TGTGCCAGCAGTACACTAAAACGACTCGGGGGGGCAAAGACCGGGGAGCTGTTTTTT
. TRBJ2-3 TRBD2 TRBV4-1 CASSRRLAGTTDTQYF TGCGCCAGCAGCCGCCGACTAGCGGGTACGACAGATACGCAGTATTTT
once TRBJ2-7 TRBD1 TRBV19 CASSIRGRRGDSHYEQYF TGTGCCAGTAGTATTAGAGGGAGAAGAGGGGACAGCCACTACGAGCAGTACTTC
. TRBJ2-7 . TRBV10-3 CAISSDGHSPSYEQYF TGTGCCATCAGCTCCGACGGACACTCCCCCTCTTACGAGCAGTACTTC
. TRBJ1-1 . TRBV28 CASSLSEGNTEAFF TGTGCCAGCAGTTTATCGGAGGGAAACACTGAAGCTTTCTTT
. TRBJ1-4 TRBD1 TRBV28 CASSSLDREVKLFF TGTGCCAGCAGTTCCCTGGACAGGGAGGTAAAACTGTTTTTT
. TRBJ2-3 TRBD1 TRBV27 CASSPALTGFTDTQYF TGTGCCAGCAGTCCCGCACTGACAGGGTTCACAGATACGCAGTATTTT
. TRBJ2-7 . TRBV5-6 CASSLFVSSYEQYF TGTGCCAGCAGCTTGTTTGTGAGCTCCTACGAGCAGTACTTC
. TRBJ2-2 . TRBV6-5 CASSYSRRVNTGELFF TGTGCCAGCAGTTACTCGCGGCGGGTTAACACCGGGGAGCTGTTTTTT
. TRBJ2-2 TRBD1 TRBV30 CAWNPTGTGAAGELFF TGTGCCTGGAACCCCACCGGGACAGGGGCGGCCGGGGAGCTGTTTTTT
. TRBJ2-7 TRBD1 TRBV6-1 CASSPSWTGSYEQYF TGTGCCAGCAGCCCTTCTTGGACAGGCTCCTACGAGCAGTACTTC
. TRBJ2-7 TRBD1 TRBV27 CASSRDRQYEQYF TGTGCCAGCAGCCGGGACAGGCAGTACGAGCAGTACTTC
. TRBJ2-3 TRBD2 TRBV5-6 CASSLTSGSSTDTQYF TGTGCCAGCAGCTTGACTAGCGGATCTAGCACAGATACGCAGTATTTT
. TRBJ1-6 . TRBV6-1 CASSDRELGNSPLHF TGTGCCAGCAGTGACCGGGAGCTGGGGAATTCACCCCTCCACTTT
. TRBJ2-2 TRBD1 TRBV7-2 CASSLTGVATGELFF TGTGCCAGCAGCTTGACAGGGGTGGCCACCGGGGAGCTGTTTTTT
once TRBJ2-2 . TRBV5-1 CASSLYTGGTGELFF TGCGCCAGCAGCTTGTATACAGGCGGCACCGGGGAGCTGTTTTTT
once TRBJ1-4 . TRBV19 CASSRRGWDITTNEKLFF TGTGCCAGTAGTCGACGGGGTTGGGACATAACAACTAATGAAAAACTGTTTTTT
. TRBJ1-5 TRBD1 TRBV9 CASSAGTGEYNQPQHF TGTGCCAGCAGCGCCGGGACAGGGGAATACAATCAGCCCCAGCATTTT
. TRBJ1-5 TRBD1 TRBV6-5 CASSHRQGEQPQHF TGTGCCAGCAGTCATCGACAGGGAGAACAGCCCCAGCATTTT
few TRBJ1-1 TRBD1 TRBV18 CASSPWDRAGTEAFF TGTGCCAGCTCACCATGGGACAGGGCGGGCACTGAAGCTTTCTTT
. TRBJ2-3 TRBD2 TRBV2 CASSLLAGYTDTQYF TGTGCCAGCAGCTTGCTAGCGGGATACACAGATACGCAGTATTTT
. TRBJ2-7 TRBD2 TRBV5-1 CASSYQTSGRSHEQYF TGCGCCAGCAGCTACCAGACTAGCGGGAGATCCCACGAGCAGTACTTC
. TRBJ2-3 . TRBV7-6 CASSPLGRGGSSTDTQYF TGTGCCAGCAGCCCTTTAGGGCGGGGAGGATCAAGCACAGATACGCAGTATTTT
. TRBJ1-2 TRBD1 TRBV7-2 CASSPSPGQQNGYTF TGTGCCAGCAGTCCGTCTCCGGGACAGCAAAATGGCTACACCTTC
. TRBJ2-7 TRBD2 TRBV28 CASSFPLRDSSGRRYEQYF TGTGCCAGCAGTTTCCCCCTCCGTGATTCGAGCGGGAGAAGGTACGAGCAGTACTTC
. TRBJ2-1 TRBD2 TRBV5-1 CASSLDFPSGFDNEQFF TGCGCCAGCAGCTTGGATTTCCCTAGCGGATTTGACAATGAGCAGTTCTTC
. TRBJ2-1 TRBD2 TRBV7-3 CASSPSGASGNYEQFF TGTGCCAGCAGCCCCTCCGGGGCTAGCGGGAACTATGAGCAGTTCTTC
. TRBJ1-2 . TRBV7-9 CASSSPGAMDGYTF TGTGCCAGCAGCTCCCCAGGGGCCATGGATGGCTACACCTTC
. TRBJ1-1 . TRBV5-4 CASSLDEGREAFF TGTGCCAGCAGCTTGGATGAGGGCAGAGAAGCTTTCTTT
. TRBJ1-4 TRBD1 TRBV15 CATSRGQNEKLFF TGTGCCACCAGCAGGGGACAGAATGAAAAACTGTTTTTT
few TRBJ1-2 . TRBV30 CAWKLPAGYGYTF TGTGCCTGGAAACTCCCAGCGGGTTATGGCTACACCTTC
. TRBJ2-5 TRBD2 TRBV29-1 CSVDNQREYQETQYF TGCAGCGTTGATAACCAGCGGGAGTATCAAGAGACCCAGTACTTC
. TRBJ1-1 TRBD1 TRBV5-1 CASSQGQLMNTEAFF TGCGCCAGCAGCCAGGGACAGCTAATGAACACTGAAGCTTTCTTT
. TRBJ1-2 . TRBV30 CAWSLVSYGYTF TGTGCCTGGAGCCTCGTCAGTTATGGCTACACCTTC